One and the same sample provided the 28 T cell receptor beta chains below, sequenced in a study of T cell changes during pregnancy in multiple sclerosis (dated by TCRdb to between 2017 and 2020). Libraries were constructed by the immunoSEQ multiplex PCR assay. TCRdb holds this immuneACCESS table with in-frame rearrangements only. Some clones are missing; in checked studies, unresolved V genes explain under half, and the rest has no known cause. The sample yields roughly 67,000 clones; approximately 90% were counted once. Under 1.5% of the sample lies in the top ten. The material sequenced was peripheral blood, taken in the second trimester of pregnancy. All receptors come from a female donor with multiple sclerosis, enrolled in a pregnancy study.

The CDR3 is CASSNKGKEVRVLEAFF. DNA for the CDR3: TGTGCCAGCAGCAATAAGGGTAAGGAGGTAAGGGTTCTTGAAGCTTTCTTT. The rearrangement links TRBV21-1 to TRBJ1-1. TRBV21-1 is tagged as a pseudogene. This CDR3 region has 17 residues.

The rearrangement joins TRBV5-4 to TRBJ2-7, with 9 bases matching TRBD2. The germline CDR1 and CDR2 sequences are SGHNT and YYREEE (reference sequence). This CDR3 is built from 14 residues. J was trimmed by 0 bases and V by 4 bases; bases with no gene match: 2. CDR3 sequence (DNA): TGTGCCAGCAGCCAGACTAGCGGCTCCTACGAGCAGTACTTC. Its translation is CASSQTSGSYEQYF.

This chain joins TRBV19 and TRBJ2-2, with TRBD2 as a possible D gene (5 bases). CDR3 length: 15 residues. Looked up from germline, CDR1 is LNHDA and CDR2 is SQIVND (reference sequence). Trimming shortened V by 7 bases and J by 3 bases, and 15 bases separated the two germline ends. The CDR3, as DNA: TGTGCCAGTATAGGTACTAGTTGGTACACCGGGGAGCTGTTTTTT. Its translation: CASIGTSWYTGELFF.

The J gene is TRBJ2-1, the V gene TRBV11-2; TRBD1 matches at 9 bases. CDR1 is SGHAT and CDR2 is FQNNGV in the germline V gene. The V segment lost 5 bases and the J segment 10 bases; nucleotides outside the gene matches: 9. This CDR3 has 14 residues. The CDR3 DNA reads TGTGCCAGCAGCCCCGGGACAGGGTTCATGGAGCAGTTCTTC. This gives the protein CASSPGTGFMEQFF.

The V call is TRBV10-3, the J call TRBJ1-3, with D unresolved. This CDR3 comprises 11 residues. CDR1 is ENHRY, CDR2 SYGVKD, per germline. The V end lost 3 bases, the J end lost 7 bases, and 4 bases lay between the germline ends. This CDR3 is CAISDYNTIYF. The CDR3, as DNA: TGTGCCATCAGTGACTATAACACCATATATTTT.

The chain recombines TRBV4-1 with TRBJ2-1; 7 nucleotides align to TRBD2. The CDR3 consists of 14 residues. The germline CDR1 and CDR2 sequences are MGHRA and YSYEKL. The J segment lost 5 bases and the V segment lost 0 bases, leaving 1 base of the junction unmatched. Here the CDR3 reads CASSQEAGDNEQFF. The CDR3 region has the DNA TGCGCCAGCAGCCAAGAGGCGGGAGACAATGAGCAGTTCTTC.

This clone was seen a single time. This chain links TRBV5-1 with TRBJ1-5; D uncertain. The germline V and J ends were trimmed by 4 bases and 5 bases, with 10 bases remaining between them. The germline CDR1 and CDR2 sequences are SGHRS and YFSETQ. The CDR3 runs 13 residues. The CDR3 bases are TGCGCCAGCAGCCCGGCCGGGTATCAGCCCCAGCATTTT. Residues: CASSPAGYQPQHF.

This clone was seen once. V and J are TRBV7-2 and TRBJ1-2; TRBD1 agrees at 10 bases. This CDR3 contains 14 residues. Trimming cost V 4 bases and J 6 bases; bases outside gene matches: 5. Germline CDR1 and CDR2: SGHTA and FQGNSA. CDR3: CASSSGTGANGYTF. The CDR3 DNA sequence: TGTGCCAGCAGCTCCGGGACAGGGGCCAATGGCTACACCTTC.

The V call is TRBV18, the J call TRBJ1-1, with D unresolved. Germline loops: CDR1 KGHSH, CDR2 LQKENI. Trimming took off 2 bases at V and 7 bases at J, with 17 bases between the two ends. This CDR3 has 15 amino acids. The CDR3 sequence: CASSPINPLRGEAFF. In DNA, the CDR3 is TGTGCCAGCTCACCAATAAACCCCCTGCGGGGTGAAGCTTTCTTT.

The rearrangement joins TRBV5-6 to TRBJ2-2, with D perhaps TRBD2 (7 bases). This CDR3 has 15 amino acids. The germline CDR1 and CDR2 sequences are SGHDT and YYEEEE. Trimming cost V 2 bases and J 4 bases, with 12 bases left between them. As DNA, the CDR3 is TGTGCCAGCAGCTTACAGGGAGGGGGCACCGGGGAGCTGTTTTTT. As protein: CASSLQGGGTGELFF.

The V gene is TRBV19, the J gene TRBJ2-7; TRBD1 is a possible D gene (5 bases). The germline V gene has CDR1 LNHDA and CDR2 SQIVND (reference sequence). V shed 3 bases and J shed 2 bases, with 14 bases lying between them. The CDR3 length is 15 residues. The chain's CDR3 is CASSIGARFTYEQYF. CDR3 in DNA: TGTGCCAGTAGTATTGGGGCCAGGTTCACCTACGAGCAGTACTTC.

This rearrangement joins TRBV7-3 to TRBJ1-2; the match to TRBD1 covers 7 bases. V was pared by 0 bases and J by 3 bases, with 1 base of the junction left unmatched. CDR1 and CDR2 from the germline V gene are SGHTA and FQGTGA. This CDR3 spans 14 amino acids. The CDR3 spells CASSLTGGDYGYTF. The CDR3 DNA follows: TGTGCCAGCAGCTTAACAGGGGGCGACTATGGCTACACCTTC.

This clone was found a few times. This rearrangement joins TRBV18 to TRBJ1-1, with D unclear. The CDR3 has 14 amino acids. Germline CDR1 KGHSH, CDR2 LQKENI. V was cut by 1 base and J by 3 bases, with 9 bases left in between. The CDR3 DNA reads as TGTGCCAGCTCACCACGAGGAGGCGACACTGAAGCTTTCTTT. Encoded protein: CASSPRGGDTEAFF.

The genes are TRBV7-6 and TRBJ1-2; 9 nucleotides match TRBD1. CDR1 is SGHVS and CDR2 is FNYEAQ in the germline V gene. This CDR3 region has 15 residues. Losses at the gene ends were 5 bases for V and 4 bases for J; bases not matched to a gene: 8. The CDR3 bases are TGTGCCAGCAGCCCTGGACAGGGGAAGGGCTATGGCTACACCTTC. It translates to CASSPGQGKGYGYTF.

DNA for the CDR3: TGTGCCTGGAGTACGGGACAGGGCCCTGAAGCTTTCTTT. Translated: CAWSTGQGPEAFF. The chain recombines TRBV30 with TRBJ1-1; TRBD1 aligns across 9 bases. CDR1 and CDR2 from the germline V gene are GTSNPN and SVGIG (reference sequence). With 2 bases clipped from V and 6 bases from J, the junction kept 4 bases outside the gene matches. The CDR3 is 13 amino acids. Looking up the rest from reference TRBV30 and TRBJ1-1 gives the full variable domain: SQTIHQWPATLVQPVGSPLSLECTVEGTSNPNLYWYRQAAGRGLQLLFYSVGIGQISSEVPQNLSASRPQDRQFILSSKKLLLSDSGFYLCAWSTGQGPEAFFGQGTRLTVV.

This clone has a single count. This chain uses TRBV27 with TRBJ1-1; D might be TRBD1 (5 bases). Deletions cut 4 bases from V and 1 base from J, with 16 bases between. The CDR3 length is 16 residues. The germline CDR1 and CDR2 sequences are MNHEY and SMNVEV (reference sequence). In DNA, the CDR3 is TGTGCCAGCAGTTCCTCGGGGGGGTCGAAGAACACTGAAGCTTTCTTT. Translation gives CASSSSGGSKNTEAFF.

The rearrangement uses TRBV30 and TRBJ1-2; D unresolved. The V gene's germline CDR1 is GTSNPN and CDR2 SVGIG (reference sequence). The V end lost 0 bases, the J end lost 2 bases, and 10 bases lay between the germline ends. This CDR3 has 14 amino acids. In DNA form, the CDR3 reads TGTGCCTGGAGTGTATGGGCGGGAAACTATGGCTACACCTTC. Protein sequence: CAWSVWAGNYGYTF.

The CDR3 protein is CASSVVAGTGELFF. CDR3 DNA: TGTGCCAGCAGCGTAGTGGCGGGAACCGGGGAGCTGTTTTTT. The chain carries TRBV9 and TRBJ2-2, with D possibly being TRBD2 (6 bases). Trimming stripped 0 bases from V and 5 bases from J, with 8 bases between. The CDR3 covers 14 residues. The germline V gene has CDR1 SGDLS and CDR2 YYNGEE.

The CDR3 sequence is CASSVGGADTQYF. CDR3 nucleotides: TGTGCCAGCAGCGTGGGAGGGGCAGATACGCAGTATTTT. This rearrangement joins TRBV13 to TRBJ2-3; 7 bases line up with TRBD2. The V gene's germline CDR1 is PRHDT and CDR2 FYEKMQ (reference sequence). The CDR3 has 13 residues. The V and J ends lost 5 bases and 4 bases, in that order; junction bases with no gene match: 3.

The chain carries TRBV9 and TRBJ2-7; the match to TRBD1 covers 7 bases. Germline values: CDR1 SGDLS, CDR2 YYNGEE. The CDR3 totals 19 residues. Germline trimming cut 0 bases from V and 6 bases from J; bases unmatched to any gene: 21. The CDR3 nucleotides read TGTGCCAGCAGCGTAGGCAACTCTCACGGGACCTCAGGGGGTGGCGAGCAGTACTTC. The encoded protein is CASSVGNSHGTSGGGEQYF.

V gene TRBV7-9 combines with J gene TRBJ2-5; a possible D gene is TRBD2 (6 bases). CDR1 SEHNR and CDR2 FQNEAQ come from the germline V gene (reference sequence). Trimming took off 5 bases at V and 2 bases at J, with 9 bases between the two ends. This CDR3 is built from 13 residues. CDR3 residues: CASSAGSQETQYF. Written as DNA, the CDR3 is TGTGCCAGCAGCGCCGGGAGTCAAGAGACCCAGTACTTC.

V gene TRBV5-8 combines with J gene TRBJ2-7, with 9 bases that match TRBD2. Germline values: CDR1 SGHTS, CDR2 YDEGEE. J was trimmed by 6 bases and V by 4 bases; bases with no gene match: 11. This CDR3 spans 15 amino acids. CDR3 bases: TGTGCCAGCAGCCCCGGGGACAAAGCGGGAGGCGAGCAGTACTTC. This encodes CASSPGDKAGGEQYF.

V and J are TRBV7-9 and TRBJ2-3, with 7 nucleotides matching TRBD2. V lost 0 bases and J lost 6; bases outside the gene matches: 9. Germline V gives CDR1 SEHNR, CDR2 FQNEAQ (reference sequence). This CDR3 region has 16 residues. The CDR3 DNA reads TGTGCCAGCAGCTTAGCGGGTAGCGGGTCCTTGGATACGCAGTATTTT. It is translated as CASSLAGSGSLDTQYF.

This rearrangement joins TRBV27 to TRBJ2-1; 7 positions agree with TRBD2. CDR3 length equals 15 residues. Germline V gene sequence: CDR1 MNHEY, CDR2 SMNVEV (reference sequence). V shed 7 bases, J shed 6 bases, and the junction held 12 bases outside the gene matches. CDR3 in amino acids: CASTPPGGTPNEQFF. The CDR3 nucleotides read TGTGCCAGCACCCCTCCGGGAGGCACCCCCAATGAGCAGTTCTTC.

The chain carries TRBV4-2 and TRBJ2-7; possibly TRBD2 for D (5 bases). The germline gives CDR1 LGHNA, CDR2 YNFKEQ. This CDR3 contains 14 residues. Trimming took off 4 bases at V and 3 bases at J, with 13 bases between the two ends. As DNA, the CDR3 is TGTGCCAGCAGCCCTGGAGGTTCGGGCTACGAGCAGTACTTC. It codes for CASSPGGSGYEQYF.

The V call is TRBV7-6, the J call TRBJ2-7, with TRBD1 as a possible D gene (5 bases). The CDR3 runs to 17 residues. V was pared by 3 bases and J by 0 bases, with 18 bases between. Per germline, CDR1 SGHVS and CDR2 FNYEAQ. Here the CDR3 DNA reads TGTGCCAGCAGCTTGGCCGATCCGGACACTCCCTCCTACGAGCAGTACTTC. Protein sequence: CASSLADPDTPSYEQYF.

The chain joins TRBV19 to TRBJ2-1; 8 positions agree with TRBD2. The germline gives CDR1 LNHDA, CDR2 SQIVND (reference sequence). V lost 2 bases, J lost 8 bases, and 14 bases stayed unmatched. This CDR3 is built from 17 residues. The CDR3 sequence: CASSISMWTSLLDEQFF. In DNA, the CDR3 is TGTGCCAGTAGTATAAGTATGTGGACTAGCCTGTTGGATGAGCAGTTCTTC. The complete variable domain, with remaining parts taken from reference TRBV19 and TRBJ2-1, reads DGGITQSPKYLFRKEGQNVTLSCEQNLNHDAMYWYRQDPGQGLRLIYYSQIVNDFQKGDIAEGYSVSREKKESFPLTVTSAQKNPTAFYLCASSISMWTSLLDEQFFGPGTRLTVL.

V gene TRBV29-1 combines with J gene TRBJ1-1, with a weak D call TRBD1 (6 bases). The CDR3 extends over 10 amino acids. V lost 4 bases and J lost 11, with 11 bases in between. CDR1 is SQVTM, CDR2 ANQGSEA, per germline. This CDR3 reads CSVGQDNAFF. The CDR3 coding sequence is TGCAGCGTTGGACAGGACAACGCTTTCTTT. The entire variable domain, with the rest obtained from reference TRBV29-1 and TRBJ1-1, is as follows: SAVISQKPSRDICQRGTSLTIQCQVDSQVTMMFWYRQQPGQSLTLIATANQGSEATYESGFVIDKFPISRPNLTFSTLTVSNMSPEDSSIYLCSVGQDNAFFGQGTRLTVV.